This T cell receptor (beta chain) was retrieved from a study of blood T cell repertoires in COVID-19. Study summary: Acute and convalescent COVID-19 specimens originated in the United States, Italy and Spain. In each case, the material was cDNA or gDNA derived from T cells, B-cell-depleted T cells, or PBMCs.

In the study's own analysis: Estimation of nucleated cell counts was performed using reference gene primer amplification. The table came from immunoSEQ multiplex PCR; TCRdb's copy has only in-frame clones and leaves some out. The DNA was the basis for D and trimming; V, J and clone size are from that table. The sample shows hundreds of thousands of clones, 89% of them seen only once. The CDR3 runs 15 residues. Trimming took 4 bases from V and 4 from J; bases not matched to a gene: 1. CDR1 and CDR2 from the germline V gene are SGHTA and FQGNSA. V gene TRBV7-2 combines with J gene TRBJ2-2; the match to TRBD2 covers 12 bases. Sequences were obtained from peripheral blood. The source of this sequence is a woman aged 55-70 years with acute or convalescent COVID-19. This CDR3 reads CASSWGLAGTGELFF. CDR3 nucleotide sequence: TGTGCCAGCAGCTGGGGACTAGCGGGCACCGGGGAGCTGTTTTTT.